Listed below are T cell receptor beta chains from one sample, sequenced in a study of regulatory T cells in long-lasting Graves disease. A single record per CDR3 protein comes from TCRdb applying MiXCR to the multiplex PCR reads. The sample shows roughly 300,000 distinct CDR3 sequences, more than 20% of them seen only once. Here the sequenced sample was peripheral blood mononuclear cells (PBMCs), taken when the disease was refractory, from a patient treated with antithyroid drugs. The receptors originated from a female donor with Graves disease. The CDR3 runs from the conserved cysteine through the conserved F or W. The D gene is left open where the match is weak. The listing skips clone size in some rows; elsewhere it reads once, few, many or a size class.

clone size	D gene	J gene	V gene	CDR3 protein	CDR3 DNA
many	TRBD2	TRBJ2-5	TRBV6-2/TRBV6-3	CASSTPGLAGETQYF	TGTGCCAGCAGTACCCCGGGACTAGCGGGAGAGACCCAGTACTTC
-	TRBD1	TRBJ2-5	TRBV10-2	CAGSEGRDRGHGETQYF	TGCGCCGGCAGTGAGGGGCGGGACAGGGGGCATGGAGAGACTCAGTACTTC
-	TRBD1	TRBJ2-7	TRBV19	CASSHPGQGYYEQYF	TGTGCCAGTAGTCATCCCGGACAGGGGTACTACGAGCAGTACTTC
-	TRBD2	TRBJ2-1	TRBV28	CASSEGTSGAADEQFF	TGTGCCAGCAGTGAGGGGACTAGCGGAGCGGCTGATGAGCAGTTCTTC
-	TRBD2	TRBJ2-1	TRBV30	CAWRSWASGSGEQFF	TGTGCCTGGAGAAGCTGGGCTAGCGGGAGTGGTGAGCAGTTCTTC
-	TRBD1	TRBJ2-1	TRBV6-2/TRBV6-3	CASSYGMTGVDEQFF	TGTGCCAGCAGTTACGGAATGACAGGGGTCGATGAGCAGTTCTTC
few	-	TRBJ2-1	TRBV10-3	CAISEMSSYNEQFF	TGTGCCATCAGTGAGATGAGCTCCTACAATGAGCAGTTCTTC
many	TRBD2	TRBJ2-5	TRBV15	CATSRALAGQETQYF	TGTGCCACCAGCAGAGCGCTAGCGGGTCAAGAGACCCAGTACTTC
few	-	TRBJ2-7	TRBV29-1	CSVEGVGGSYEQYF	TGCAGCGTTGAAGGGGTCGGAGGGTCCTACGAGCAGTACTTC
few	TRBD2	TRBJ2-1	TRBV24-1	CATSDISGREYEQFF	TGTGCCACCAGTGACATTAGCGGGAGGGAATATGAGCAGTTCTTC
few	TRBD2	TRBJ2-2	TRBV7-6	CASSLTQGRGGTGELFF	TGTGCCAGCAGCTTAACTCAGGGTCGCGGGGGAACCGGGGAGCTGTTTTTT
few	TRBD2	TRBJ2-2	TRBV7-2	CASSLEPSGITGELFF	TGTGCCAGCAGCTTAGAGCCTAGCGGTATAACCGGGGAGCTGTTTTTT
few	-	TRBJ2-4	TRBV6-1	CASPEVSKNIQYF	TGTGCCAGCCCTGAAGTGAGTAAAAACATTCAGTACTTC
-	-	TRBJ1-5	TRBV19	CASGRYSNQPQHF	TGTGCCAGTGGACGGTATAGCAATCAGCCCCAGCATTTT
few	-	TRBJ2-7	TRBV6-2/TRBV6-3	CASLGAGSYEQYF	TGTGCCAGCCTCGGGGCGGGATCCTACGAGCAGTACTTC
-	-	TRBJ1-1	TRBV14	CASSQDLTSTEAFF	TGTGCCAGCAGCCAAGATTTGACATCAACTGAAGCTTTCTTT
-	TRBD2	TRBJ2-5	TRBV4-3	CASSQEGVAGEETQYF	TGCGCCAGCAGCCAAGAAGGAGTAGCGGGAGAAGAGACCCAGTACTTC
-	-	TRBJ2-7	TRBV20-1	CSARGDILSYEQYF	TGCAGTGCTAGAGGGGACATTCTCTCCTACGAGCAGTACTTC
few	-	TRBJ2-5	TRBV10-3	CAISEGQETQYF	TGTGCCATCAGCGAGGGTCAAGAGACCCAGTACTTC
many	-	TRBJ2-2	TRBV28	CASSLLKGGTGELFF	TGTGCCAGCAGTTTACTTAAGGGGGGGACCGGGGAGCTGTTTTTT
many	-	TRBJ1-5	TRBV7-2	CASSFSGLDQPQHF	TGTGCCAGCAGCTTCTCAGGCTTGGATCAGCCCCAGCATTTT
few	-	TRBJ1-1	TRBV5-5	CTSSLAGGVGGNTEAFF	TGTACCAGCAGCTTGGCCGGGGGGGTAGGGGGGAACACTGAAGCTTTCTTT
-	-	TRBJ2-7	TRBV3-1	CASSQGPQETYEQYF	TGTGCCAGCAGCCAAGGGCCGCAGGAAACCTACGAGCAGTACTTC
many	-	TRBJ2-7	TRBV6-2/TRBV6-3	CASNRGSSYEQYF	TGTGCCAGCAATCGAGGGAGCTCCTACGAGCAGTACTTC
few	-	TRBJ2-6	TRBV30	CAWSWTTGANVLTF	TGTGCCTGGAGTTGGACAACCGGGGCCAACGTCCTGACTTTC
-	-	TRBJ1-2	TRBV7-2	CASSLGTPPRGYTF	TGTGCCAGCAGCCTGGGGACCCCACCAAGAGGCTACACCTTC
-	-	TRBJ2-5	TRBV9	CASSVNSGQETQYF	TGTGCCAGCAGTGTGAATAGCGGACAAGAGACCCAGTACTTC
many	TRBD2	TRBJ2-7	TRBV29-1	CSVEDRRTGLAGEQYF	TGCAGCGTTGAAGATAGAAGGACCGGACTAGCGGGGGAGCAGTACTTC
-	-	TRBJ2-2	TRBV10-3	CAIKPTENTGELFF	TGTGCCATCAAACCGACAGAGAACACCGGGGAGCTGTTTTTT
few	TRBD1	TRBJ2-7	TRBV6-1	CASIKGASSYEQYF	TGTGCCAGCATCAAGGGGGCGTCATCCTACGAGCAGTACTTC
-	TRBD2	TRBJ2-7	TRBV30	CAWSLSSGRLKQYF	TGTGCCTGGAGTTTGTCTAGCGGGAGGTTAAAGCAGTACTTC
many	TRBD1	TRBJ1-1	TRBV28	CASSLSGTETEAFF	TGTGCCAGCAGTTTATCCGGGACAGAGACTGAAGCTTTCTTT
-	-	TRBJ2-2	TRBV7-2	CASSIEGGGELFF	TGTGCCAGCAGTATCGAGGGGGGCGGGGAGCTGTTTTTT
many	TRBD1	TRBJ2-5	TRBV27	CASSFGQGERKTQYF	TGTGCCAGCAGTTTTGGGCAGGGGGAGAGGAAGACCCAGTACTTC
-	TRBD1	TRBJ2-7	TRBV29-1	CSGGQGRYEQYF	TGCAGCGGTGGACAGGGACGCTACGAGCAGTACTTC
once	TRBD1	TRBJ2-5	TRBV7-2	CASSSGTGGETQYF	TGTGCCAGCAGCTCCGGGACAGGTGGGGAGACCCAGTACTTC
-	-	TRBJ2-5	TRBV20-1	CSAGRLGETQYF	TGCAGTGCTGGAAGGCTAGGAGAGACCCAGTACTTC
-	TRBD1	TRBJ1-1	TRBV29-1	CSVETTGGPSEAFF	TGCAGCGTCGAAACAACAGGGGGACCCAGCGAAGCTTTCTTT
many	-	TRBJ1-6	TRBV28	CASNLGRTSYNSPLHF	TGTGCCAGCAACCTAGGACGGACCTCCTATAATTCACCCCTCCACTTT
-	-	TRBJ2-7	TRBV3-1	CASRFRADSYEQYF	TGTGCCAGCAGGTTCCGGGCCGACTCCTACGAGCAGTACTTC
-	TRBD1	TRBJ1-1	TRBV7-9	CASSPSDRPGEAFF	TGTGCCAGCAGCCCCTCGGACAGGCCAGGCGAAGCTTTCTTT
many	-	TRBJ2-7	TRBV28	CASSSSRFDSSREQYF	TGTGCCAGCAGTTCCAGCCGTTTCGACTCCTCGAGAGAGCAGTACTTC
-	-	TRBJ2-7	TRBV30	CAWSGEGAPRQYF	TGTGCCTGGAGCGGGGAAGGGGCGCCCCGGCAGTACTTC
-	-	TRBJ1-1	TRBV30	CAWKAGAPTEAFF	TGTGCCTGGAAGGCGGGGGCGCCCACTGAAGCTTTCTTT
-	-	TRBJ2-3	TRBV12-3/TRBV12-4	CASSWDRTDTQYF	TGTGCCAGCAGTTGGGACCGCACAGATACGCAGTATTTT
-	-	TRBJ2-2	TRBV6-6	CASSYSVGPGELFF	TGTGCCAGCAGTTACTCGGTAGGGCCCGGGGAGCTGTTTTTT
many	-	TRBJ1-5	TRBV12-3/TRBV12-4	CASSLAPAGTQPQHF	TGTGCCAGCAGTTTAGCGCCGGCAGGGACGCAGCCCCAGCATTTT
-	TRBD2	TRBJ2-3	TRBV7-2	CASSLWNQREGRDTQYF	TGTGCCAGCAGCTTATGGAACCAGCGGGAGGGTAGAGATACGCAGTATTTT
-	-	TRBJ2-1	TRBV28	CASSAAGGSSYNEQFF	TGTGCCAGCAGTGCCGCAGGGGGGAGCTCCTACAATGAGCAGTTCTTC